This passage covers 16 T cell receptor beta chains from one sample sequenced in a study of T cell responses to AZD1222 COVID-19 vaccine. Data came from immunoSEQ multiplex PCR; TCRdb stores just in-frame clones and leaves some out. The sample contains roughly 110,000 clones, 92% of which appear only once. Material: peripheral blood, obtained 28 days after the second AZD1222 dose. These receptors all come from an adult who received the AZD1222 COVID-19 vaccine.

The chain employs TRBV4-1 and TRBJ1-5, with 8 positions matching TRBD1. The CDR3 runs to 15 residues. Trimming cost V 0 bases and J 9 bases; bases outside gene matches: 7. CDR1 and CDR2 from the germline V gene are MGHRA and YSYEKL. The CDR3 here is CASSQERTGFRPQHF. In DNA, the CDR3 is TGCGCCAGCAGCCAAGAGCGGACAGGGTTTCGGCCCCAGCATTTT.

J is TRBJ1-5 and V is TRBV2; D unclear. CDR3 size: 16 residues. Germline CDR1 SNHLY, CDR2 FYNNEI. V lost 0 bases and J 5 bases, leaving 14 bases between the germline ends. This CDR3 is CASSEASRNRDQPQHF. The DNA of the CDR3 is TGTGCCAGCAGTGAAGCAAGCAGGAACCGCGATCAGCCCCAGCATTTT.

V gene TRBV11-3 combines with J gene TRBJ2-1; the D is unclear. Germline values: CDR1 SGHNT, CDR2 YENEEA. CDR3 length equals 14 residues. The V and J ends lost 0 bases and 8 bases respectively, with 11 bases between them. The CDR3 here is CASSLDPGVDEQFF. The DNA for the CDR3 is TGTGCCAGCAGCTTAGATCCCGGAGTCGATGAGCAGTTCTTC.

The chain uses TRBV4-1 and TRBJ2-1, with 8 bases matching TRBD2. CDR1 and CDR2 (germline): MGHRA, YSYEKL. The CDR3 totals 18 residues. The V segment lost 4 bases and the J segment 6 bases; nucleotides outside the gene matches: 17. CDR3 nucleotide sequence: TGCGCCAGCAGCCGGCAATCAGCGGGAGTGACTTCAGGCAATGAGCAGTTCTTC. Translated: CASSRQSAGVTSGNEQFF.

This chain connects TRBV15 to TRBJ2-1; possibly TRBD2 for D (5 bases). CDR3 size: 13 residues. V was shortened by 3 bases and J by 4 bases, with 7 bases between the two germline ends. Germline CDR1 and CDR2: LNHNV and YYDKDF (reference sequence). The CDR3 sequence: CATSSGDYNEQFF. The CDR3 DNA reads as TGTGCCACCAGCAGCGGGGATTACAATGAGCAGTTCTTC.

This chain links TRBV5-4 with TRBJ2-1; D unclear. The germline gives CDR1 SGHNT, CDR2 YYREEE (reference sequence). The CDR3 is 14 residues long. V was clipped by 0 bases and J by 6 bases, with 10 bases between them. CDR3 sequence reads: CASSLDQVINEQFF. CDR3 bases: TGTGCCAGCAGCTTGGATCAGGTGATCAATGAGCAGTTCTTC.

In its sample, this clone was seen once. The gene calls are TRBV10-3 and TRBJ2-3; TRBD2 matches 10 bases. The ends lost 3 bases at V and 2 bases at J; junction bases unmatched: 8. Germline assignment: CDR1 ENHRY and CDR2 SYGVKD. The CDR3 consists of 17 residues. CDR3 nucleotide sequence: TGTGCCATCAGTGAAGGTAGCGGGGGGATCGTCACAGATACGCAGTATTTT. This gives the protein CAISEGSGGIVTDTQYF.

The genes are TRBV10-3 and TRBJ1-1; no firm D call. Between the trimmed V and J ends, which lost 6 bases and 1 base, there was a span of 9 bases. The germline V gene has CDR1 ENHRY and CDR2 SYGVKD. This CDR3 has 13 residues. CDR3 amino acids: CAISKTENTEAFF. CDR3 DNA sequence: TGTGCCATCAGCAAAACAGAGAACACTGAAGCTTTCTTT.

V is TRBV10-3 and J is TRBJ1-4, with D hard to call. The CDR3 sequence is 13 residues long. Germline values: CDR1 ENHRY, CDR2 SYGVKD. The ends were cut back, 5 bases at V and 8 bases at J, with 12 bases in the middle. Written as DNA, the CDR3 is TGTGCCATCAGTCTAAATACGGAAGAAAAACTGTTTTTT. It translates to CAISLNTEEKLFF.

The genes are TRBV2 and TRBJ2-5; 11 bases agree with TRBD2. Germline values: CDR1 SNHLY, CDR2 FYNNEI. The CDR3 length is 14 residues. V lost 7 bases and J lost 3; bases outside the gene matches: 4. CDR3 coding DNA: TGTGCCAGCAAATTAGCGGGGGGGGAAGAGACCCAGTACTTC. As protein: CASKLAGGEETQYF.

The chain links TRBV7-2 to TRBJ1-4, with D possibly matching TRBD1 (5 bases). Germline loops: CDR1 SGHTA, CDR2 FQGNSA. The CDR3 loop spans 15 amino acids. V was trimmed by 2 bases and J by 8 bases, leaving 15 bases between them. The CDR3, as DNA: TGTGCCAGCAGCTTATGGTCCGGGGCAGCGGAAAAACTGTTTTTT. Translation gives CASSLWSGAAEKLFF.

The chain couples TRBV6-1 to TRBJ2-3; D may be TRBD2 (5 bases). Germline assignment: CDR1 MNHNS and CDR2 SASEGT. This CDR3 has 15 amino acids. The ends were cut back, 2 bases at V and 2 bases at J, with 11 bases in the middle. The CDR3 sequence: CASSELRAVTDTQYF. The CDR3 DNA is TGTGCCAGCAGTGAATTGAGGGCAGTCACAGATACGCAGTATTTT.

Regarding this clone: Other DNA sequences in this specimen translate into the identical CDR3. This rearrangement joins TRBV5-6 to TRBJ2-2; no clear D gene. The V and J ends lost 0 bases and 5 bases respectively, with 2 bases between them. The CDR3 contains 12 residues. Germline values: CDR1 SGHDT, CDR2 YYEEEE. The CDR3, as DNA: TGTGCCAGCAGCTTGGCTACCGGGGAGCTGTTTTTT. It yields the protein CASSLATGELFF.

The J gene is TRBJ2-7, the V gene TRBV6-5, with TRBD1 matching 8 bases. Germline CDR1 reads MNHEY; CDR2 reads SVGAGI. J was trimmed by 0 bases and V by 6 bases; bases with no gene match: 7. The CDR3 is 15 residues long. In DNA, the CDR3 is TGTGCCAGCAGACCTTGGACAGGGAGCTCCTACGAGCAGTACTTC. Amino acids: CASRPWTGSSYEQYF.

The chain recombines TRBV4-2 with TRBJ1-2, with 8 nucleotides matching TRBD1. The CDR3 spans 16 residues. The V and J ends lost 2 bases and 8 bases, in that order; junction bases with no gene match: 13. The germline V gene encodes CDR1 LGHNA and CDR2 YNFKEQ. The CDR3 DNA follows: TGTGCCAGCAGCCAACCAGGGACAGGCCAGGGAAGCGGCTACACCTTC. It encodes CASSQPGTGQGSGYTF.

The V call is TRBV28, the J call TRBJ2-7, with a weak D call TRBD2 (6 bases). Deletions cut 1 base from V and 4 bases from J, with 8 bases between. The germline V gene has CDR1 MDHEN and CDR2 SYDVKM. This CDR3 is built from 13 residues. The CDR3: CASSLYSGYEQYF. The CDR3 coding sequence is TGTGCCAGCAGTTTATATAGCGGATACGAGCAGTACTTC.